This T cell receptor (beta chain) stems from a study of shared clonotypes between healthy human individuals (dated by TCRdb to about 2020). For the wider study: A few men and a couple of women, aged 18 to 49 years, made up the cohort. Libraries were prepared and TCR repertoires were sequenced by different laboratories using diverse techniques, in order to increase sequencing depth and limit assay-specific biases. To estimate repertoire size and how much clonotype sharing occurs between individuals, the study deeply sequenced the blood TCR repertoires of about 5 healthy adults. Per donor, three plates each were used for CD4 naive and CD4 memory, two for CD8 naive, and one for CD8 memory. Leukapheresis yielded between about 0.9 and 9 billion PBMCs per donor.

Spanning cysteine to phenylalanine, the CDR3 consists of 17 amino acids. Just the 51-base CDR3 DNA is kept, in frame starting at base 1. The germline V gene gives CDR1 as MRHNA and CDR2 as SNTAGT. V is reduced by 0 bases and J by 5 bases, leaving a spacing of 19 bases between them. CD8 naive samples were obtained by positive selection for CCR7 among CD45RO-negative cells, yielding a CD45RA+CCR7+ population from which TemRA cells were excluded. The donors were healthy, HIV-negative adults who had no recently reported acute infections or vaccinations. All donors were Caucasian adults living in Nashville, Tennessee, USA. Blood was collected by leukapheresis, and PBMCs were isolated by Ficoll-Histopaque density gradient centrifugation and then cryopreserved in liquid nitrogen vapor phase. Analytical flow cytometry was used to check the purity and quantity of each magnetically sorted T cell population. Genomic DNA was isolated from every sorted fraction and measured by UV absorbance on a Nanodrop 2000c.

Details on this clone: What this receptor recognizes is not known. The sample holds no much larger clone one base away, and base qualities are not on file.

Using the deep immunoSEQ assay, multiplex PCR amplified TCR CDR3 regions from genomic DNA. Extracted genomic DNA from each cell subset was distributed evenly across all wells of several immunoSEQ 96-well plates, and each plate was treated as a replicate. For sorted subsets, 150 to 200 ng genomic DNA, equal to tens of thousands of T cell genomes, was loaded into each replicate PCR. Purified libraries were measured with a Qubit 3.0 fluorometer, size-checked on a Bioanalyzer 2100, and measured again with the KAPA Library Quantification kit. A separate single-read 150-cycle Illumina NextSeq 550 flow cell was used to sequence each immunoSEQ 96-well plate. The paper's processing steps were these. Because only junctional sequences without quality scores were contained in the immunoSEQ output, filtering matching that applied to full-length reads could not be performed. To assign V/J genes and CDR3, sequences were annotated using PyIR, a Python wrapper for IgBLAST v1.9, with IMGT germline references. Reads were removed for weak V/J assignments (E-value above 1e-6), missing CDR3, stop codons, out-of-frame junctions, or ambiguous translated residues. A V3J clonotype was defined by an identical inferred V gene, J gene, and CDR3 amino acid sequence. The percentage overlap between two repertoires was calculated by dividing the number of shared unique clonotypes by the size of the smaller repertoire. Richness of each repertoire was evaluated using RTK rarefaction, the Chao1 estimator, and Recon v2.1 estimates of unobserved clonotypes. For all TCRbeta clonotypes obtained by the gDNA method from several donors, generation probabilities were computed with OLGA. TCRdb took over this immuneACCESS table, retaining in-frame rearrangements with V and J assigned. Such tables are incomplete; in checked studies, under half of the missing clones stem from an unresolved V gene, and the remainder is unexplained. Clone size and the V and J calls come from that table; the DNA yielded D and trimming. This sample is represented by about 2.1 million clones; 90% to 95% of them were singletons. About 1.6% of the sample comes from the top ten.

Study-level results and caveats: Even with the large sequencing depth, rarefaction of the sorted-subset datasets indicated that sequencing was incomplete. Sampling was limited to blood, and TCR repertoires in tissue likely differ from TCR repertoires in blood. The genetic and exposure-history diversity represented was limited by the small number of donors. Approximately 4.8% of naive CD4, roughly 3.6% of naive CD8, roughly 2.5% of memory CD4, and less than 0.45% of memory CD8 clonotypes were shared across a few donors. Based on pairwise subsampling, the degree of clonotype sharing among donors was expected to be affected by sequencing depth. Estimated clonotype richness was generally larger for naive than for memory subsets. Compared with non-shared clonotypes, the clonotypes found in all four sorted-subset donors had higher generation probabilities.

This receptor was identified in a man younger than 35 in good health. Some clones in this sample may be carry-over from other donors' samples. The sample taken for sequencing was naive CD8+ T cells from PBMCs. Taken with the paper, the label for cell subset or site translates to: CD45RA+CCR7+. The V gene is TRBV6-4 and the J gene is TRBJ2-5; the D gene is perhaps TRBD2, from 5 matching bases. The CDR3 amino acid sequence is: CASSDSIGSGYEETQYF. In nucleotide form, the sequence is TGTGCCAGCAGTGACTCGATAGGTTCGGGATACGAGGAGACCCAGTACTTC.